The 18 T cell receptor beta chains below come from one sample, sequenced in a study of response to subunit inactivated influenza vaccine. Via MiXCR, TCRdb re-called the RT-PCR reads, giving one row per CDR3 protein. The sample records about 570,000 distinct CDR3 sequences, approximately 10% being singletons. These data were also reused for a study on T cells expressing NK-cell markers. That report notes: The authors made TCR beta cDNA libraries by 5'RACE template switching. This switching added a universal primer site and UMIs.

This specimen consisted of PBMCs from blood, obtained on the day of vaccination. The receptor source for this set is a man aged 50-60 years who received an inactivated influenza vaccine.

This clonotype was counted a few times. V usage is TRBV7-9 and J usage is TRBJ2-7; 13 bases are shared with TRBD2. Germline V CDR1 and CDR2: SEHNR, FQNEAQ (reference sequence). With 5 bases clipped from V and 5 bases from J, the junction kept 12 bases outside the gene matches. The CDR3 sequence is 17 residues long. The CDR3, as DNA: TGTGCCAGCAGCGACACTAGCGGGAGGGCCAGAGGGGACGAGCAGTACTTC. Its protein is CASSDTSGRARGDEQYF.

This clonotype occurred a few times. The V and J genes are TRBV18 and TRBJ2-5, with a possible D match to TRBD1 (6 bases). Trimming removed 3 bases at V and 5 bases at J, with 13 bases between. Germline CDR1 reads KGHSH; CDR2 reads LQKENI. This CDR3 has 14 residues. CDR3 sequence reads: CASSPRTGMETQYF. The CDR3 DNA reads as TGTGCCAGCTCACCTCGAACAGGGATGGAGACCCAGTACTTC.

This clonotype was observed a few times. The DNA of the CDR3 is TGCGCCAGCAGGAAAGGGACGGACAATGGCTACACCTTC. Translated: CASRKGTDNGYTF. The V and J genes are TRBV5-1 and TRBJ1-2; D is perhaps TRBD1 (5 bases). V was clipped by 5 bases and J by 6 bases, with 14 bases between them. This CDR3 has 13 amino acids. The germline gives CDR1 SGHRS, CDR2 YFSETQ.

Written as DNA, the CDR3 is TGCAGTGCTAGACCCTCCGGGACTAGAAACACAGATACGCAGTATTTT. Amino acids: CSARPSGTRNTDTQYF. The chain recombines TRBV20-1 with TRBJ2-3; 8 nucleotides agree with TRBD2. From germline, CDR1 is DFQATT and CDR2 SNEGSKA (reference sequence). With 2 bases clipped from V and 2 bases from J, the junction kept 9 bases outside the gene matches. The length of the CDR3 is 16 residues.

This clonotype was counted many times. The rearrangement uses TRBV9 and TRBJ2-3; 8 nucleotides align to TRBD2. This CDR3 comprises 16 residues. Germline V gives CDR1 SGDLS, CDR2 YYNGEE. V shed 0 bases and J 0 bases; nucleotides not matched to a gene: 3. In DNA, the CDR3 is TGTGCCAGCAGCGTAGTCAGCGGGGGCAGCACAGATACGCAGTATTTT. It encodes CASSVVSGGSTDTQYF.

The gene calls are TRBV24-1 and TRBJ1-2, with D possibly TRBD1 on 5 matching bases. CDR3 length: 13 amino acids. The germline V gene encodes CDR1 KGHDR and CDR2 SFDVKD. The V and J ends lost 10 bases and 2 bases respectively, with 13 bases between them. CDR3 DNA sequence: TGTGCCACATCCGGGACGGAGAACTATGGCTACACCTTC. This translates into CATSGTENYGYTF.

A few counts support this clonotype. The J gene is TRBJ2-7, the V gene TRBV6-2 or TRBV6-3; possibly TRBD1 for D (6 bases). This CDR3 is built from 17 residues. Germline V gene lookup returns CDR1 MNHEY and CDR2 SVGEGT. V gave up 6 bases and J gave up 3 bases, with 24 bases separating them. The CDR3 sequence is CASSPAGQTTWSYEQYF. The CDR3 region has the DNA TGTGCCAGCAGCCCAGCAGGACAGACTACTTGGAGCTACGAGCAGTACTTC.

This clonotype was seen more than once but under ten times. This chain connects TRBV20-1 to TRBJ2-7; 7 bases fit TRBD2. CDR1 and CDR2 (germline): DFQATT, SNEGSKA (reference sequence). CDR3 length: 13 amino acids. Germline trimming cut 2 bases from V and 3 bases from J; bases unmatched to any gene: 4. The CDR3 spells CSARKRDFYEQYF. CDR3 nucleotide sequence: TGCAGTGCTAGAAAGCGGGACTTCTACGAGCAGTACTTC.

There are a few counts of this clonotype. The chain carries TRBV20-1 and TRBJ1-5; 7 bases are a match to TRBD1. CDR3 length equals 18 residues. V was clipped by 2 bases and J by 0 bases; unmatched bases: 13. The germline V gene has CDR1 DFQATT and CDR2 SNEGSKA (reference sequence). CDR3 loop: CSARPMGTGVYSNQPQHF. In DNA form, the CDR3 reads TGCAGTGCTAGACCGATGGGTACAGGGGTTTATAGCAATCAGCCCCAGCATTTT.

Written as DNA, the CDR3 is TGTGCCAGCAGCTTTAGCGGGGGGCCACCCGGTAATGAGCAGTTCTTC. Translating gives CASSFSGGPPGNEQFF. V and J are TRBV7-2 and TRBJ2-1, with 10 nucleotides matching TRBD2. V dropped 3 bases and J dropped 7; count of bases not matched to a gene: 9. The germline CDR1 and CDR2 sequences are SGHTA and FQGNSA. The CDR3 spans 16 residues.

This clonotype came up a few times. The chain combines TRBV21-1 with TRBJ2-7; the table's TRBD1 call for D was not verified on the DNA. TRBV21-1 is given as a pseudogene. There are 14 residues in the CDR3. For the CDR3, the DNA is TGTGCCAGCAGCTTCTGGACAGGGGACTACGAGCAGTACTTC. Protein sequence: CASSFWTGDYEQYF.

This sequence joins TRBV12-3 or TRBV12-4 and TRBJ2-2; D unresolved. The CDR3 has 15 residues. V was pared by 5 bases and J by 6 bases, with 16 bases between. The CDR3 here is CASSPDQNKPGELFF. CDR3 in DNA: TGTGCCAGCAGTCCCGACCAGAATAAGCCCGGGGAGCTGTTTTTT.

This clonotype appeared a few times. This chain joins TRBV12-3 or TRBV12-4 and TRBJ2-1; 7 positions match TRBD2. V shed 5 bases and J 5 bases; nucleotides not matched to a gene: 9. This CDR3 is built from 15 residues. The CDR3 loop reads CASSQTGTTNNEQFF. DNA for the CDR3: TGTGCCAGCAGTCAGACCGGGACTACGAACAATGAGCAGTTCTTC.

This CDR3 reads CASSSYGGAPDTQYF. As DNA, the CDR3 is TGTGCCAGCAGTTCCTATGGGGGAGCCCCAGATACGCAGTATTTT. The rearrangement joins TRBV12-3 or TRBV12-4 to TRBJ2-3; either TRBD1 or TRBD2 may supply D (5 bases each). Trimming removed 4 bases from V and 4 bases from J, with 15 bases in between. This CDR3 comprises 15 residues.

This clonotype was counted at least ten times. The CDR3 bases are TGTGCCAGCAGTTTAGAACTAGCGAATGAGCAGTTCTTC. Its translation: CASSLELANEQFF. V usage is TRBV12-3 or TRBV12-4 and J usage is TRBJ2-1; 7 bases align to TRBD2. V gave up 1 base and J gave up 7 bases; unmatched junction bases: 1. The length of the CDR3 is 13 residues.

This clonotype was counted ten times or more. The rearrangement links TRBV10-3 to TRBJ2-7; D might be TRBD1 (6 bases). Germline values: CDR1 ENHRY, CDR2 SYGVKD. This CDR3 contains 15 residues. With 5 bases removed from V and 0 bases from J, the gap between germline ends came to 14 bases. The CDR3 loop reads CAISSPGHLSYEQYF. CDR3 DNA sequence: TGTGCCATCAGTTCCCCGGGACACCTCTCCTACGAGCAGTACTTC.

At least ten counts were recorded for this clonotype. The chain is built from TRBV21-1 and TRBJ1-2; the D call of TRBD1 is as the table states it, not checked on the DNA. TRBV21-1 is a known pseudogene. The CDR3 runs to 14 residues. CDR3 sequence: CASSNRYRTYGYTF. CDR3 DNA sequence: TGTGCCAGCAGCAATAGGTACAGGACCTATGGCTACACCTTC.

The V and J genes are TRBV5-1 and TRBJ1-2, with TRBD1 as a possible D gene (5 bases). This CDR3 region has 14 residues. Germline CDR1 SGHRS, CDR2 YFSETQ. V was shortened by 0 bases and J by 2 bases, with 8 bases between the two germline ends. In DNA, the CDR3 is TGCGCCAGCAGCTTGGACGAGGGGAACTATGGCTACACCTTC. It is translated as CASSLDEGNYGYTF.